This T cell receptor (beta chain) is from a study of cytomegalovirus exposure and HLA in healthy donors. Study details: About 85 million unique TCR sequences came from HLA-typed donors in an early release. General study results and limits: A later analysis found TCR association rates differed by HLA locus, highest for DRB1 and lowest for HLA-C.

As concerns this clone: The target antigen is unknown.

Both 60 Vbeta primers and 13 Jbeta primers went into the PCR. The assay was immunoSEQ multiplex PCR, and TCRdb's table has in-frame clones only and misses some. Here the sample spans roughly 96,000 clones, about 70% being singletons. This CDR3 has 12 amino acids. The V end lost 9 bases, the J end lost 5 bases, and 11 bases lay between the germline ends. CDR1 is MDHEN, CDR2 SYDVKM, per germline. The receptor's source is a female donor in good health and CMV-seropositive. Sequenced sample: PBMCs. The chain recombines TRBV28 with TRBJ1-5; tentatively, D is TRBD1 (5 bases). The CDR3, as DNA: TGTGCCAGTCAACTCAGGGATCAGCCCCAGCATTTT. Protein product: CASQLRDQPQHF.